This T cell receptor beta chain stems from a study of radiation and T cells in renal cell carcinoma. Overall study results and limits: From baseline, blood top tumor clonotypes peaked at 2 weeks post-radiation.

As concerns this clone: No antigen is known for it.

Time point defined: blood 4 weeks post-SBRT, at nephrectomy. Indicated treatment: 15 Gy SBRT to primary tumor, nephrectomy 4 weeks later. Nephrectomy followed 15 Gy stereotactic body radiation by 4 weeks. The V end lost 5 bases, the J end lost 0 bases, and 17 bases lay between the germline ends. Germline CDR1 reads SGHNT; CDR2 reads YYREEE (reference sequence). This CDR3 spans 17 amino acids. The repertoire was sequenced with immunoSEQ multiplex PCR; TCRdb's copy has only in-frame clones and lacks some. The sample contains approximately 65,000 clones, 60% to 85% of which appear only once. The source is a man aged 60 to 75 with renal cell carcinoma. The sequenced sample was blood, obtained from a patient whose treatment included radiotherapy and nephrectomy. The rearrangement joins TRBV5-4 to TRBJ2-2; either TRBD1 or TRBD2 may fit D (6 bases each). Here the CDR3 DNA reads TGTGCCAGCAGGGGGGGCAAAAATTCCGCGAACACCGGGGAGCTGTTTTTT. Residues: CASRGGKNSANTGELFF. Supplemented by reference TRBV5-4 and TRBJ2-2, the full variable domain reads ETGVTQSPTHLIKTRGQQVTLRCSSQSGHNTVSWYQQALGQGPQFIFQYYREEENGRGNFPPRFSGLQFPNYSSELNVNALELDDSALYLCASRGGKNSANTGELFFGEGSRLTVL.